This is a list of T cell receptor beta chains from one sample in a study of OX40 agonist ivuxolimab in advanced cancers. Data came from immunoSEQ multiplex PCR; TCRdb stores just in-frame clones and leaves some out. The data hold around 94,000 clones, with about nine tenths observed a single time. Sequences were derived from CD4+ or CD8+ T cells sorted from blood, sampled in a trial of the OX40 agonist ivuxolimab. The source is an adult with an advanced solid tumor such as melanoma, head and neck, liver or kidney cancer. The CDR3 runs from the conserved cysteine through the conserved F or W. A D gene is named only where the DNA matches it firmly. Where a row states a size, it is once, few, many or the class of an expanded clone; other rows omit it.

V gene: TRBV9; D gene: -; J gene: TRBJ2-7; clone size: -; CDR3 protein: CASSVVDGSYEQYF; CDR3 DNA: TGTGCCAGCAGCGTAGTCGACGGATCCTACGAGCAGTACTTC
V gene: TRBV5-1; D gene: TRBD1; J gene: TRBJ1-2; clone size: -; CDR3 protein: CASSSETGALYGYTF; CDR3 DNA: TGCGCCAGCAGCTCCGAGACAGGGGCCCTATATGGCTACACCTTC
V gene: TRBV6-5; D gene: -; J gene: TRBJ1-5; clone size: -; CDR3 protein: CASTKVAGALEPQHF; CDR3 DNA: TGTGCCAGCACCAAGGTGGCAGGGGCACTGGAGCCCCAGCATTTT
V gene: TRBV6-5; D gene: -; J gene: TRBJ2-7; clone size: -; CDR3 protein: CASSPHASYEQYF; CDR3 DNA: TGTGCCAGCAGCCCTCACGCCTCCTACGAGCAGTACTTC
V gene: TRBV11-2; D gene: TRBD1; J gene: TRBJ1-2; clone size: -; CDR3 protein: CASSRGPGQRGLYGGYTF; CDR3 DNA: TGTGCCAGCAGCCGGGGGCCGGGACAGCGTGGTCTGTATGGTGGCTACACCTTC
V gene: TRBV19; D gene: -; J gene: TRBJ2-3; clone size: -; CDR3 protein: CATRGGRPQSTDTQYF; CDR3 DNA: TGTGCCACCCGCGGGGGCCGGCCTCAAAGCACAGATACGCAGTATTTT
V gene: TRBV30; D gene: -; J gene: TRBJ2-3; clone size: -; CDR3 protein: CAWDLPGGKQYF; CDR3 DNA: TGTGCCTGGGACCTTCCAGGTGGGAAGCAGTATTTT
V gene: TRBV5-4; D gene: -; J gene: TRBJ1-3; clone size: -; CDR3 protein: CASSLERTPWGNTIYF; CDR3 DNA: TGTGCCAGCAGCTTGGAGCGGACTCCCTGGGGAAACACCATATATTTT
V gene: TRBV10-2; D gene: -; J gene: TRBJ2-5; clone size: -; CDR3 protein: CASSVQRGETQYF; CDR3 DNA: TGCGCCAGCAGTGTTCAACGGGGAGAGACCCAGTACTTC
V gene: TRBV11-2; D gene: -; J gene: TRBJ1-3; clone size: -; CDR3 protein: CASSLGFAGNTIYF; CDR3 DNA: TGTGCCAGCAGCTTAGGGTTCGCTGGAAACACCATATATTTT
V gene: TRBV5-1; D gene: -; J gene: TRBJ2-3; clone size: -; CDR3 protein: CASSLAGKADTQYF; CDR3 DNA: TGCGCCAGCAGCTTGGCGGGGAAGGCAGATACGCAGTATTTT
V gene: TRBV7-8; D gene: -; J gene: TRBJ2-6; clone size: -; CDR3 protein: CASSLVRAGANVLTF; CDR3 DNA: TGTGCCAGCAGCTTAGTCCGGGCTGGGGCCAACGTCCTGACTTTC
V gene: TRBV9; D gene: -; J gene: TRBJ1-1; clone size: once; CDR3 protein: CASSVGGSTEAFF; CDR3 DNA: TGTGCCAGCAGCGTAGGGGGGAGCACTGAAGCTTTCTTT
V gene: TRBV9; D gene: TRBD2; J gene: TRBJ2-2; clone size: -; CDR3 protein: CASSVDAGGFTGELFF; CDR3 DNA: TGTGCCAGCAGCGTAGACGCGGGGGGGTTTACCGGGGAGCTGTTTTTT
V gene: TRBV7-2; D gene: -; J gene: TRBJ1-2; clone size: -; CDR3 protein: CASSLAEGRGTYGYTF; CDR3 DNA: TGTGCCAGCAGCTTAGCGGAGGGCCGTGGCACCTATGGCTACACCTTC
V gene: TRBV6-5; D gene: TRBD1; J gene: TRBJ1-4; clone size: -; CDR3 protein: CASSYMTGRGEKLFF; CDR3 DNA: TGTGCCAGCAGTTACATGACAGGGAGGGGTGAAAAACTGTTTTTT
V gene: TRBV6-6; D gene: -; J gene: TRBJ2-5; clone size: -; CDR3 protein: CASSYGGFEETQYF; CDR3 DNA: TGTGCCAGCAGTTACGGTGGGTTCGAGGAGACCCAGTACTTC
V gene: TRBV5-1; D gene: TRBD1; J gene: TRBJ2-7; clone size: many; CDR3 protein: CASGTGGEQYF; CDR3 DNA: TGCGCCAGCGGTACAGGGGGCGAGCAGTACTTC
V gene: TRBV6-6; D gene: -; J gene: TRBJ2-5; clone size: -; CDR3 protein: CASLRGQETQYF; CDR3 DNA: TGTGCCAGCCTCCGGGGACAAGAGACCCAGTACTTC
V gene: TRBV6-1; D gene: -; J gene: TRBJ2-7; clone size: few; CDR3 protein: CASGFEQYF; CDR3 DNA: TGTGCCAGCGGATTCGAGCAGTACTTC
V gene: TRBV10-1; D gene: TRBD1; J gene: TRBJ2-7; clone size: -; CDR3 protein: CASSRDRGSYEQYF; CDR3 DNA: TGCGCCAGCAGTAGGGACAGGGGGAGCTACGAGCAGTACTTC
V gene: TRBV10-3; D gene: TRBD1; J gene: TRBJ1-3; clone size: few; CDR3 protein: CAIARGQLTPGNTIYF; CDR3 DNA: TGTGCCATCGCCCGGGGACAGTTAACCCCTGGAAACACCATATATTTT
V gene: TRBV6-1; D gene: -; J gene: TRBJ2-2; clone size: few; CDR3 protein: CASNLRGNGELFF; CDR3 DNA: TGTGCCAGCAACTTAAGGGGAAACGGGGAGCTGTTTTTT
V gene: TRBV7-2; D gene: -; J gene: TRBJ1-1; clone size: -; CDR3 protein: CASSLPGAGRNTEAFF; CDR3 DNA: TGTGCCAGCAGCTTACCAGGGGCGGGCAGGAACACTGAAGCTTTCTTT
V gene: TRBV7-2; D gene: -; J gene: TRBJ1-1; clone size: -; CDR3 protein: CASSPDSRGMNTEAFF; CDR3 DNA: TGTGCCAGCAGCCCAGACAGCCGTGGCATGAACACTGAAGCTTTCTTT
V gene: TRBV5-1; D gene: -; J gene: TRBJ1-1; clone size: -; CDR3 protein: CASSLEGQGPRRTEAFF; CDR3 DNA: TGCGCCAGCAGCTTGGAGGGGCAGGGTCCCAGGCGCACTGAAGCTTTCTTT
V gene: TRBV5-4; D gene: -; J gene: TRBJ1-3; clone size: -; CDR3 protein: CASSPWAQGTSSGNTIYF; CDR3 DNA: TGTGCCAGCAGCCCTTGGGCCCAGGGGACCAGCTCTGGAAACACCATATATTTT
V gene: TRBV5-6; D gene: TRBD2; J gene: TRBJ2-5; clone size: -; CDR3 protein: CASSLPFGTSGVLQETQYF; CDR3 DNA: TGTGCCAGCAGCTTGCCATTTGGGACTAGCGGGGTCCTACAAGAGACCCAGTACTTC
V gene: TRBV11-1; D gene: TRBD1; J gene: TRBJ2-6; clone size: many; CDR3 protein: CASSPRTGTYNVLTF; CDR3 DNA: TGTGCCAGCAGCCCGAGGACAGGGACATATAACGTCCTGACTTTC
V gene: TRBV7-2; D gene: -; J gene: TRBJ1-2; clone size: -; CDR3 protein: CASSLALGANGYTF; CDR3 DNA: TGTGCCAGCAGCTTAGCGCTCGGGGCTAATGGCTACACCTTC
V gene: TRBV27; D gene: TRBD1; J gene: TRBJ2-7; clone size: -; CDR3 protein: CASSSWTGGFSYEQYF; CDR3 DNA: TGTGCCAGCAGTTCCTGGACAGGGGGGTTCTCCTACGAGCAGTACTTC
V gene: TRBV19; D gene: TRBD2; J gene: TRBJ2-5; clone size: -; CDR3 protein: CASSRTSGGVQETQYF; CDR3 DNA: TGTGCCAGTAGTCGGACTAGCGGGGGGGTGCAAGAGACCCAGTACTTC
V gene: TRBV18; D gene: -; J gene: TRBJ1-6; clone size: -; CDR3 protein: CASSLTNSPLHF; CDR3 DNA: TGTGCCAGCTCACTGACAAATTCACCCCTCCACTTT
V gene: TRBV6-4; D gene: -; J gene: TRBJ2-7; clone size: -; CDR3 protein: CASSDSNQGRVTYEQYF; CDR3 DNA: TGTGCCAGCAGTGACTCTAATCAGGGGCGGGTTACCTACGAGCAGTACTTC
V gene: TRBV5-4; D gene: -; J gene: TRBJ2-4; clone size: -; CDR3 protein: CASSRETKNIQYF; CDR3 DNA: TGTGCCAGCAGCAGGGAAACCAAAAACATTCAGTACTTC
V gene: TRBV4-1; D gene: TRBD1; J gene: TRBJ1-1; clone size: -; CDR3 protein: CASSQAYRDSREAFF; CDR3 DNA: TGCGCCAGCAGCCAAGCTTACCGGGACAGCCGCGAAGCTTTCTTT
V gene: TRBV5-1; D gene: -; J gene: TRBJ2-7; clone size: -; CDR3 protein: CASSKNDAGAAREQYF; CDR3 DNA: TGCGCCAGCAGCAAAAATGACGCAGGGGCTGCGCGCGAGCAGTACTTC
V gene: TRBV6-5; D gene: -; J gene: TRBJ2-3; clone size: -; CDR3 protein: CASRLKDTQYF; CDR3 DNA: TGTGCCAGCAGACTGAAAGATACGCAGTATTTT
V gene: TRBV5-6; D gene: -; J gene: TRBJ1-2; clone size: -; CDR3 protein: CASSIYRDSNTILYGYTF; CDR3 DNA: TGTGCCAGCAGCATATACCGGGACTCCAATACCATTCTCTATGGCTACACCTTC
V gene: TRBV19; D gene: -; J gene: TRBJ1-4; clone size: -; CDR3 protein: CASSPRWISTNEKLFF; CDR3 DNA: TGTGCCAGTAGTCCCCGGTGGATTTCTACTAATGAAAAACTGTTTTTT
V gene: TRBV30; D gene: -; J gene: TRBJ1-5; clone size: -; CDR3 protein: CAWSNGGNQPQHF; CDR3 DNA: TGTGCCTGGAGTAACGGGGGCAATCAGCCCCAGCATTTT
V gene: TRBV7-2; D gene: -; J gene: TRBJ2-3; clone size: -; CDR3 protein: CASSLGRGLGDTQYF; CDR3 DNA: TGTGCCAGCAGCTTAGGGCGGGGGCTCGGAGATACGCAGTATTTT
V gene: TRBV18; D gene: -; J gene: TRBJ2-2; clone size: -; CDR3 protein: CASSPDGGTGELFF; CDR3 DNA: TGTGCCAGCTCACCGGACGGAGGCACCGGGGAGCTGTTTTTT
V gene: TRBV6-1; D gene: TRBD1; J gene: TRBJ1-2; clone size: -; CDR3 protein: CASSLPGGQGSYTF; CDR3 DNA: TGTGCCAGCAGTCTACCGGGGGGACAGGGGAGCTACACCTTC
V gene: TRBV18; D gene: TRBD1; J gene: TRBJ2-1; clone size: -; CDR3 protein: CASSPLDRGRDYNEQFF; CDR3 DNA: TGTGCCAGCTCACCCCTAGACAGGGGGAGGGACTACAATGAGCAGTTCTTC
V gene: TRBV19; D gene: TRBD1; J gene: TRBJ2-1; clone size: -; CDR3 protein: CASMDRAAIGEQFF; CDR3 DNA: TGTGCCAGTATGGACAGGGCGGCGATCGGTGAGCAGTTCTTC
V gene: TRBV19; D gene: TRBD1; J gene: TRBJ1-5; clone size: -; CDR3 protein: CASSIGKGQGFYSNQPQHF; CDR3 DNA: TGTGCCAGTAGTATAGGTAAGGGACAGGGGTTCTATAGCAATCAGCCCCAGCATTTT
V gene: TRBV29-1; D gene: -; J gene: TRBJ2-4; clone size: -; CDR3 protein: CSVIQGSNIQYF; CDR3 DNA: TGCAGCGTAATACAGGGATCGAACATTCAGTACTTC
V gene: TRBV19; D gene: -; J gene: TRBJ1-3; clone size: once; CDR3 protein: CASRRQLGNTIYF; CDR3 DNA: TGTGCCAGTAGAAGACAGCTTGGAAACACCATATATTTT
V gene: TRBV19; D gene: TRBD1; J gene: TRBJ2-3; clone size: once; CDR3 protein: CASSKKPGQGNADTQYF; CDR3 DNA: TGTGCCAGTAGTAAGAAACCGGGACAGGGTAACGCAGATACGCAGTATTTT
V gene: TRBV4-3; D gene: -; J gene: TRBJ1-4; clone size: -; CDR3 protein: CASSQVGRGKGEKLFF; CDR3 DNA: TGCGCCAGCAGCCAAGTTGGCAGGGGTAAGGGTGAAAAACTGTTTTTT